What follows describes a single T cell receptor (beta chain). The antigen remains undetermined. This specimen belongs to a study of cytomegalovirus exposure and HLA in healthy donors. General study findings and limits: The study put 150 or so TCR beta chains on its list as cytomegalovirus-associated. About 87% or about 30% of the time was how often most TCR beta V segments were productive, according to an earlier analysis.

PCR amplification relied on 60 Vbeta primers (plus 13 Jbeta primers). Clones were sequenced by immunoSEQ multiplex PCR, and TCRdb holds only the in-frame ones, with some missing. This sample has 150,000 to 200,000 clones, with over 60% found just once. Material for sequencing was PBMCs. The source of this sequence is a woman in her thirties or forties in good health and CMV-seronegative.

CDR3 bases: TGTGCCAGCAGCTACAGCAATAGCAATCAGCCCCAGCATTTT. As protein: CASSYSNSNQPQHF. This sequence joins TRBV7-2 and TRBJ1-5, with D hard to call. The CDR3 extends over 14 amino acids. V was trimmed by 4 bases and J by 0 bases, leaving 7 bases between them. Germline values: CDR1 SGHTA, CDR2 FQGNSA.